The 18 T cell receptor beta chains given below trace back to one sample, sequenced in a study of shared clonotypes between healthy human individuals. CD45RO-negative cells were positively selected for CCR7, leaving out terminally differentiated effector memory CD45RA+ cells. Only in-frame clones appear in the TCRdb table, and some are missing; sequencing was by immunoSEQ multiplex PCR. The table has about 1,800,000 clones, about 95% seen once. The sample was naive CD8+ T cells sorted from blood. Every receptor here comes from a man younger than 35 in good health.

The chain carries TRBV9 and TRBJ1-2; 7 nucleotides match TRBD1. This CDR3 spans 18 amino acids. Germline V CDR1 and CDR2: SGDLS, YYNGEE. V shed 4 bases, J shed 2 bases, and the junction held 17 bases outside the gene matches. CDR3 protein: CASSPIQGQTASNYGYTF. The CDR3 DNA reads TGTGCCAGCAGCCCCATCCAGGGACAGACCGCATCCAACTATGGCTACACCTTC.

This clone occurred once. The CDR3: CASSLLRGDRANSPLHF. The CDR3 DNA sequence: TGTGCCAGCAGTTTACTTCGGGGGGACAGGGCTAATTCACCCCTCCACTTT. The genes are TRBV27 and TRBJ1-6; 9 bases are shared with TRBD1. The trim removed 2 bases at V and 6 bases at J, leaving 8 bases unmatched. Germline CDR1 is MNHEY and CDR2 is SMNVEV (reference sequence). CDR3 length: 17 residues.

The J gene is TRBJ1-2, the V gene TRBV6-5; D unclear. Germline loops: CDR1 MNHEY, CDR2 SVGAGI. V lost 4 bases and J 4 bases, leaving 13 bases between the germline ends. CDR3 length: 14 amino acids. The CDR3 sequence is CASSSVGRSYGYTF. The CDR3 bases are TGTGCCAGCAGTTCGGTCGGGAGATCCTATGGCTACACCTTC.

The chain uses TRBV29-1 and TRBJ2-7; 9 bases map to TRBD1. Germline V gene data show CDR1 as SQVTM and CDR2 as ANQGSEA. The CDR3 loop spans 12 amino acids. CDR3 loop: CTRRTGVHEQYF. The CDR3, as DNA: TGCACGCGGAGGACAGGGGTCCACGAGCAGTACTTC.

The CDR3 bases are TGTGCCTGGACCACAGGGACTGGGCGAAACGAGCAGTACTTC. Translating it yields CAWTTGTGRNEQYF. The gene calls are TRBV30 and TRBJ2-7; D is tentatively TRBD1 or TRBD2 (6 bases each). V was cut by 4 bases and J by 5 bases, with 18 bases left in between. This CDR3 region has 14 residues. Per the germline V gene, CDR1 is GTSNPN and CDR2 is SVGIG (reference sequence).

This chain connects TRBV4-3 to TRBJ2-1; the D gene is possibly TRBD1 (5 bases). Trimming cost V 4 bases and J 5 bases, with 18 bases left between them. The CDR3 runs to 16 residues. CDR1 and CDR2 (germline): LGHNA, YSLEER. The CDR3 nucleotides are TGCGCCAGCAGCCTAAGATCCAGGGATTCCAACAATGAGCAGTTCTTC. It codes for CASSLRSRDSNNEQFF.

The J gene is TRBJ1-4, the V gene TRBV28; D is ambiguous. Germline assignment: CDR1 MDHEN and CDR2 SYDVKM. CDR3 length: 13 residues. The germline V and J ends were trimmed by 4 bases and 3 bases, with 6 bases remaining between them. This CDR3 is CASSYRANEKLFF. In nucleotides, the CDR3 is TGTGCCAGCAGTTATAGGGCTAATGAAAAACTGTTTTTT.

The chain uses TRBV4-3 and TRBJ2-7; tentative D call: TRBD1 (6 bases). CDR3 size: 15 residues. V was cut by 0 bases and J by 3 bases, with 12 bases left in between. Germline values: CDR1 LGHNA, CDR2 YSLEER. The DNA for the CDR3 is TGCGCCAGCAGCCAAGAGGGGGCGGGTGACTACGAGCAGTACTTC. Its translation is CASSQEGAGDYEQYF.

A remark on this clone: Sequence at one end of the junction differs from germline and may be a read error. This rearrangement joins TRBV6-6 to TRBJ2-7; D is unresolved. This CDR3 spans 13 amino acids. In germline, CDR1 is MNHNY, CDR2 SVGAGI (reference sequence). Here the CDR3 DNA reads TGTGCCAGCAGTCCCCCATCTCCCTATGAGCAGTACTTC. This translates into CASSPPSPYEQYF.

Here the CDR3 DNA reads TGTGCCAGCAGTTACTTTGCGGGAGTGGCAGATACGCAGTATTTT. Protein product: CASSYFAGVADTQYF. The J gene is TRBJ2-3, the V gene TRBV6-5; the match to TRBD2 covers 7 bases. There are 15 residues in the CDR3. Trimming cost V 1 base and J 4 bases; bases outside gene matches: 5. Germline V CDR1 and CDR2: MNHEY, SVGAGI.

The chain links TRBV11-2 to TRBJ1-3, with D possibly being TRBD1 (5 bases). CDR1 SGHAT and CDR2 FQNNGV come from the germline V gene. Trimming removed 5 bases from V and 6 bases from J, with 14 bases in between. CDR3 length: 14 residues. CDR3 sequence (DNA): TGTGCCAGCAGCCCCCGGGACCTGTTAAACACCATATATTTT. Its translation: CASSPRDLLNTIYF.

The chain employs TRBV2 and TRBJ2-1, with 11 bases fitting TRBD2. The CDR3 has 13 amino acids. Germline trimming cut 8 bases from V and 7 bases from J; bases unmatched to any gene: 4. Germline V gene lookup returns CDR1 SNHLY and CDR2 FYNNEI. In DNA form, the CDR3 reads TGTGCCAGCGGACTAGCGGGCGGGAATGAGCAGTTCTTC. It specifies CASGLAGGNEQFF.

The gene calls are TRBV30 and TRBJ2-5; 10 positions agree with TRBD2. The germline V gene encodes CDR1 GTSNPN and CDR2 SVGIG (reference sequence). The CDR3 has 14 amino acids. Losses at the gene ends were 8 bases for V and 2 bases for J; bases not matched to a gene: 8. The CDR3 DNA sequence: TGTGCCGTTGAAGCGGGAGGGATACAAGAGACCCAGTACTTC. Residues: CAVEAGGIQETQYF.

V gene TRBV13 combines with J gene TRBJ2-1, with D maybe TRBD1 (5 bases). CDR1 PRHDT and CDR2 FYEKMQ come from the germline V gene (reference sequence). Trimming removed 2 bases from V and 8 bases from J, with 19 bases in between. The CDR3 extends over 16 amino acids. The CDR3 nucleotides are TGTGCCAGCAGCTTATTAGGGGCTGCTCGAATGGATGAGCAGTTCTTC. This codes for CASSLLGAARMDEQFF.

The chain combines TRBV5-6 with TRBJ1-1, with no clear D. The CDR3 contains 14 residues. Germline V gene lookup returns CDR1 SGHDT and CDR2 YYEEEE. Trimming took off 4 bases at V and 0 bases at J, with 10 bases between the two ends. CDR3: CASSRPKMNTEAFF. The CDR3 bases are TGTGCCAGCAGCCGACCGAAGATGAACACTGAAGCTTTCTTT.

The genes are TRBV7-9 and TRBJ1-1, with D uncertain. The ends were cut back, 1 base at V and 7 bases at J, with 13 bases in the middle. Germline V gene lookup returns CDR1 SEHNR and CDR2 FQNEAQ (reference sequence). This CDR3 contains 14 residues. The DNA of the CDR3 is TGTGCCAGCAGCTTAGAAGAGTTGGGTTTTGAAGCTTTCTTT. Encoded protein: CASSLEELGFEAFF.

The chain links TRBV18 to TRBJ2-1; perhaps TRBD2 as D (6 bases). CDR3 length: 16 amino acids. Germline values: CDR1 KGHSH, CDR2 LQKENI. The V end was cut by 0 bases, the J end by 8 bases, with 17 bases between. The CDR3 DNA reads TGTGCCAGCTCACCACCACTAGCCCCTCGTAGCGATGAGCAGTTCTTC. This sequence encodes CASSPPLAPRSDEQFF. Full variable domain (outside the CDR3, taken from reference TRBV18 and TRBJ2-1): NAGVMQNPRHLVRRRGQEARLRCSPMKGHSHVYWYRQLPEEGLKFMVYLQKENIIDESGMPKERFSAEFPKEGPSILRIQQVVRGDSAAYFCASSPPLAPRSDEQFFGPGTRLTVL.

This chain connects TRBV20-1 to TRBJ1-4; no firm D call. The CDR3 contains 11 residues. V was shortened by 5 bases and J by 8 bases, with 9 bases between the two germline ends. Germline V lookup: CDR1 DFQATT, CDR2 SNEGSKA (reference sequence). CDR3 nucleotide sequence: TGCAGTGCTCCCTCGCGGGAAAAACTGTTTTTT. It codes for CSAPSREKLFF.